Listed below are T cell receptor beta chains from one sample, sequenced in a study of T cells in Graves' hyperthyroidism and ophthalmopathy. MiXCR, run by TCRdb on the multiplex PCR reads, gives a single entry per CDR3 protein. In the table there are around 580,000 distinct CDR3 sequences, just over 45% of which are singletons. The sample taken for sequencing was peripheral blood or thyroid tissue (not recorded which). These TCRs come from a woman younger than 35 with Graves' hyperthyroidism. Each CDR3 is given with its conserved first and last residue. D genes are given only for firm matches. Size values are once, few and many counts, or a class for expanded clones, and some rows have none.

>TRBJ1-1|TRBV20-1|NA|NA
CSAGKQGIEAFF
TGCAGTGCTGGGAAACAGGGCATAGAGGCTTTCTTT
>TRBJ2-2|TRBV27|TRBD1|few
CASKWDSNTGELFF
TGTGCCAGCAAATGGGACAGCAACACCGGGGAGCTGTTTTTT
>TRBJ1-1|TRBV12-5|NA|few
CASGLVIRAGQNTEAFF
TGTGCTAGTGGTTTGGTAATACGTGCAGGACAGAACACTGAAGCTTTCTTT
>TRBJ2-3|TRBV7-2|TRBD2|NA
CASSQTSGRTDTQYF
TGCGCCAGCAGCCAGACTAGCGGGAGAACAGATACGCAGTATTTT
>TRBJ1-2|TRBV2|TRBD1|NA
CASSGWTGGNYGYTF
TGTGCCAGCAGTGGCTGGACAGGGGGAAACTATGGCTACACCTTC
>TRBJ1-2|TRBV20-1|NA|once
CSARLSGGPIHGYTF
TGCAGTGCTAGACTTTCGGGAGGGCCGATCCATGGCTACACCTTC
>TRBJ2-7|TRBV20-1|NA|NA
CSARAYGGGDRNTGEQYF
TGCAGTGCTAGAGCCTATGGAGGCGGAGATCGGAACACCGGGGAGCAGTACTTC
>TRBJ1-6|TRBV2|NA|NA
CASEGGEMGPLHF
TGTGCCAGCGAGGGGGGCGAGATGGGACCCCTCCACTTT
>TRBJ2-2|TRBV20-1|TRBD1|few
CSARQQGATGELFF
TGCAGTGCTAGACAACAGGGGGCCACCGGGGAGCTGTTTTTT
>TRBJ2-5|TRBV15|NA|many
CATSPGTPEETQYF
TGTGCCACCAGCCCCGGGACCCCTGAAGAGACCCAGTACTTC
>TRBJ2-3|TRBV5-1|NA|NA
CASRSGTVQDTQYF
TGCGCCAGCAGATCGGGAACCGTACAAGATACGCAGTATTTT
>TRBJ2-3|TRBV5-8|TRBD1|NA
CASSAGQGADTQYF
TGTGCCAGCAGCGCGGGACAGGGGGCAGATACGCAGTATTTT
>TRBJ2-7|TRBV6-2/TRBV6-3|NA|many
CASSFPGTLYEQYF
TGTGCCAGCAGTTTCCCAGGGACCTTATACGAGCAGTACTTC
>TRBJ2-7|TRBV7-3|TRBD2|NA
CASSLTPGRGGTNEQYF
TGTGCCAGCAGCCTAACCCCCGGGCGGGGAGGGACCAATGAGCAGTACTTC
>TRBJ2-1|TRBV24-1|TRBD2|many
CATSDRGLAGGALRFF
TGTGCCACCAGTGACAGGGGACTAGCGGGAGGTGCCCTTCGGTTCTTC
>TRBJ1-5|TRBV12-3/TRBV12-4|NA|many
CASSATDNQPQHF
TGTGCCAGCAGCGCGACGGATAATCAGCCCCAGCATTTT
>TRBJ2-1|TRBV29-1|TRBD2|NA
CSVDGTRVNEQFF
TGCAGCGTTGACGGGACTAGGGTCAATGAGCAGTTCTTC
>TRBJ2-1|TRBV20-1|NA|NA
CSAHSGSPYNEQFF
TGCAGTGCTCATAGCGGTTCACCCTACAATGAGCAGTTCTTC
>TRBJ2-6|TRBV15|NA|NA
CATSPIRGISGANVLTF
TGTGCCACCAGTCCTATTCGGGGAATATCTGGGGCCAACGTCCTGACTTTC
>TRBJ2-7|TRBV9|TRBD2|many
CASSVDGTTYEQYF
TGTGCCAGCAGCGTAGACGGGACTACCTACGAGCAGTACTTC
>TRBJ2-6|TRBV12-3/TRBV12-4|NA|NA
CAITPGANVLTF
TGTGCCATTACCCCTGGGGCCAACGTCCTGACTTTC
>TRBJ2-2|TRBV9|NA|NA
CASSAGLRDNEQFF
TGTGCCAGCAGCGCAGGCCTTAGGGACAATGAGCAGTTTTTT
>TRBJ1-5|TRBV15|NA|once
CATSRAYVRRSYEQPQHF
TGTGCCACCAGCAGAGCCTACGTGAGGCGGTCCTACGAGCAGCCCCAGCATTTT
>TRBJ1-1|TRBV20-1|NA|many
CSARAGHPNTEAFF
TGCAGTGCTAGAGCCGGACACCCGAACACTGAAGCTTTCTTT
>TRBJ2-7|TRBV16|NA|many
CASSQGTNFYEQYF
TGTGCCAGCAGCCAAGGGACCAACTTCTACGAGCAGTACTTC
>TRBJ1-3|TRBV24-1|NA|many
CATSDFAGNTIYF
TGTGCCACCAGTGATTTCGCAGGAAACACCATATATTTT
>TRBJ1-3|TRBV11-2|NA|NA
CASSPGGADSAGNTIYF
TGTGCCAGCAGTCCAGGCGGGGCCGACAGTGCTGGAAACACCATATATTTT